These 20 T cell receptor beta chains were sequenced from one sample in a study of cytomegalovirus exposure and HLA in healthy donors. PCR was performed using 60 Vbeta and 13 Jbeta primers. The repertoire was sequenced with immunoSEQ multiplex PCR; TCRdb's copy has only in-frame clones and lacks some. The sample has 140,000 or so clones; roughly 80% are singletons. Sequencing input: PBMCs. These receptors were obtained from a boy younger than 10 in good health and CMV-seronegative.

This rearrangement joins TRBV19 to TRBJ2-1, with 11 bases lining up with TRBD1. The germline V gene has CDR1 LNHDA and CDR2 SQIVND (reference sequence). The CDR3 spans 18 residues. V trimming: 4 bases; J trimming: 7 bases; junction bases outside the gene matches: 15. CDR3: CASSTPPDRGPIDNEQFF. The CDR3 region has the DNA TGTGCCAGTAGTACCCCCCCGGACAGGGGGCCGATCGATAATGAGCAGTTCTTC. Combining the CDR3 with reference TRBV19 and TRBJ2-1 gives the whole variable domain DGGITQSPKYLFRKEGQNVTLSCEQNLNHDAMYWYRQDPGQGLRLIYYSQIVNDFQKGDIAEGYSVSREKKESFPLTVTSAQKNPTAFYLCASSTPPDRGPIDNEQFFGPGTRLTVL.

The chain couples TRBV7-9 to TRBJ2-1, with D unresolved. V was shortened by 5 bases and J by 0 bases, with 11 bases between the two germline ends. Germline V gives CDR1 SEHNR, CDR2 FQNEAQ (reference sequence). The CDR3 is 15 residues long. The CDR3 DNA reads as TGTGCCAGCAGCCGTCCCGGTAGCTCCTACAATGAGCAGTTCTTC. This translates into CASSRPGSSYNEQFF. Drawing the rest from reference TRBV7-9 and TRBJ2-1, the complete variable domain is DTGVSQNPRHKITKRGQNVTFRCDPISEHNRLYWYRQTLGQGPEFLTYFQNEAQLEKSRLLSDRFSAERPKGSFSTLEIQRTEQGDSAMYLCASSRPGSSYNEQFFGPGTRLTVL.

V gene TRBV28 combines with J gene TRBJ1-4; 12 nucleotides match TRBD1. Germline V CDR1 and CDR2: MDHEN, SYDVKM. The J segment lost 8 bases and the V segment lost 3 bases, leaving 1 base of the junction unmatched. The CDR3 has 14 residues. In DNA form, the CDR3 reads TGTGCCAGCAGTTTGGGGACAGGGGGCGAAAAACTGTTTTTT. Translation: CASSLGTGGEKLFF.

This chain connects TRBV7-9 to TRBJ2-2, with 8 positions matching TRBD1. This CDR3 comprises 13 residues. Germline V gene data show CDR1 as SEHNR and CDR2 as FQNEAQ (reference sequence). Trimming cost V 7 bases and J 4 bases; bases outside gene matches: 2. CDR3 residues: CASTRGPTGELFF. In DNA, the CDR3 is TGTGCCAGCACCAGGGGGCCCACCGGGGAGCTGTTTTTT.

About this clone: Other DNA sequences in the same sample also yield this CDR3. This rearrangement joins TRBV7-9 to TRBJ2-1; perhaps TRBD2 as D (6 bases). This CDR3 is 15 amino acids long. Germline CDR1 is SEHNR and CDR2 is FQNEAQ (reference sequence). Trimming took 2 bases from V and 0 from J, leaving 8 bases between them. CDR3 in amino acids: CASSLSGSSYNEQFF. The CDR3 DNA reads TGTGCCAGCAGCTTATCCGGGAGCTCCTACAATGAGCAGTTCTTC.

This chain links TRBV28 with TRBJ2-7; TRBD1 is a possible D gene (6 bases). The V gene lost 10 bases and the J gene lost 2 bases, with 12 bases spanning the gap. Germline CDR1 MDHEN, CDR2 SYDVKM. The CDR3 extends over 12 amino acids. In DNA form, the CDR3 reads TGTGCCACCGGGACACGTACCTACGAGCAGTACTTC. Protein: CATGTRTYEQYF.

The gene calls are TRBV19 and TRBJ1-5, with 7 bases lining up with TRBD1. The V gene's germline CDR1 is LNHDA and CDR2 SQIVND (reference sequence). J was trimmed by 0 bases and V by 7 bases; bases with no gene match: 9. The length of the CDR3 is 16 residues. The CDR3 DNA reads as TGTGCCAGTACACCCGGACAGGCATATAGCAATCAGCCCCAGCATTTT. As protein: CASTPGQAYSNQPQHF.

The J gene is TRBJ2-7, the V gene TRBV2; TRBD1 aligns across 11 bases. CDR3 length: 13 amino acids. The germline gives CDR1 SNHLY, CDR2 FYNNEI. Germline trimming cut 8 bases from V and 7 bases from J; bases unmatched to any gene: 7. The CDR3 DNA sequence: TGTGCCAGCTACCGGGACAGGGGGTGTGAGCAGTACTTC. Its translation: CASYRDRGCEQYF.

This rearrangement joins TRBV27 to TRBJ2-1; no reliable D call. The V gene's germline CDR1 is MNHEY and CDR2 SMNVEV (reference sequence). The V end was cut by 6 bases, the J end by 3 bases, with 9 bases between. This CDR3 has 13 residues. CDR3 in DNA: TGTGCCAGCAGGGAACTATTCTACAATGAGCAGTTCTTC. The encoded protein is CASRELFYNEQFF.

This clone appeared a few times. This sequence joins TRBV5-1 and TRBJ2-3; 8 bases line up with TRBD1. The CDR3 consists of 16 residues. Germline lookup yields CDR1 SGHRS and CDR2 YFSETQ. With V trimmed by 0 bases and J by 4 bases, 7 bases remained unmatched. The CDR3, as DNA: TGCGCCAGCAGCTTGGAGCAGGGGGCTGTGGCAGATACGCAGTATTTT. Translation: CASSLEQGAVADTQYF. Full variable domain (remainder filled in from reference TRBV5-1 and TRBJ2-3): KAGVTQTPRYLIKTRGQQVTLSCSPISGHRSVSWYQQTPGQGLQFLFEYFSETQRNKGNFPGRFSGRQFSNSRSEMNVSTLELGDSALYLCASSLEQGAVADTQYFGPGTRLTVL.

The sample holds a few counts of this clone. This rearrangement joins TRBV25-1 to TRBJ1-2, with D hard to call. V was clipped by 3 bases and J by 7 bases, with 15 bases between them. Per the germline V gene, CDR1 is MGHDK and CDR2 is SYGVNS. The CDR3 totals 14 residues. The CDR3 DNA follows: TGTGCCAGCAGTGATGGCAGGCCCTGGGTTGGCTACACCTTC. Translation gives CASSDGRPWVGYTF.

This chain joins TRBV5-4 and TRBJ1-2, with D maybe TRBD1 (5 bases). CDR1 and CDR2 (germline): SGHNT, YYREEE (reference sequence). Trimming pared 4 bases from V and 7 bases from J, leaving 20 bases between. The CDR3 extends over 15 amino acids. The CDR3 nucleotides read TGTGCCAGCAGCCGCGGGGGGTACCGATCGATTGGCTACACCTTC. It codes for CASSRGGYRSIGYTF.

On this clone itself: One end of the junction varies from germline; a read error may be responsible. The chain recombines TRBV10-3 with TRBJ2-1, with 12 bases lining up with TRBD2. Germline V lookup: CDR1 ENHRY, CDR2 SYGVKD. This CDR3 contains 15 residues. The CDR3 spells CAISKSSGGANEQFF. CDR3 nucleotide sequence: TGTGCCATCAGTAAGTCTAGCGGGGGGGCAAATGAGCAGTTCTTC.

The chain recombines TRBV25-1 with TRBJ2-7; possibly TRBD1 for D (6 bases). The CDR3 totals 15 residues. Looked up from germline, CDR1 is MGHDK and CDR2 is SYGVNS. V was cut by 3 bases and J by 3 bases, with 15 bases left in between. The CDR3 loop is CASSDWTTGSYEQYF. CDR3 DNA: TGTGCCAGCAGTGATTGGACGACAGGAAGCTACGAGCAGTACTTC.

The genes are TRBV11-2 and TRBJ2-5; 9 nucleotides agree with TRBD2. This CDR3 has 14 amino acids. The V gene's germline CDR1 is SGHAT and CDR2 FQNNGV. V trimming: 1 base; J trimming: 5 bases; junction bases outside the gene matches: 2. This CDR3 reads CASSLASGAETQYF. The CDR3 bases are TGTGCCAGCAGCTTAGCTAGCGGGGCCGAGACCCAGTACTTC.

This clone was picked up a small number of times. This chain connects TRBV4-2 to TRBJ1-5; TRBD1 might be the D (5 bases). Germline V gene sequence: CDR1 LGHNA, CDR2 YNFKEQ. Trimming removed 0 bases from V and 2 bases from J, with 11 bases in between. The CDR3 runs to 16 residues. The CDR3 here is CASSQDPGYGNQPQHF. In DNA, the CDR3 is TGTGCCAGCAGCCAAGACCCAGGGTACGGCAATCAGCCCCAGCATTTT.

This clone came up a few times. The rearrangement uses TRBV12-5 and TRBJ2-3; D gene uncertain. The CDR3 is made up of 12 amino acids. Germline V gene data show CDR1 as LGHNT and CDR2 as FRNRAP. V lost 7 bases and J lost 2, with 7 bases in between. CDR3 in amino acids: CASEYNTDTQYF. The CDR3 coding sequence is TGTGCTAGTGAATATAACACAGATACGCAGTATTTT.

As DNA, the CDR3 is TGTGCCAGCAGCCAGGAAAAATCAGCGGGAGATACGCAGTATTTT. Amino acids: CASSQEKSAGDTQYF. V and J are TRBV4-2 and TRBJ2-3; possibly TRBD2 for D (6 bases). The V gene's germline CDR1 is LGHNA and CDR2 YNFKEQ. This CDR3 region has 15 residues. Trimming shortened V by 3 bases and J by 5 bases, and 15 bases separated the two germline ends.

The chain has TRBV18 and TRBJ2-3; the D gene is possibly TRBD1 (5 bases). V lost 4 bases to trimming and J lost 0 bases, with 8 bases between them. Germline CDR1 is KGHSH and CDR2 is LQKENI. This CDR3 spans 14 amino acids. The CDR3 sequence is CASSLTASTDTQYF. The CDR3 bases are TGTGCCAGCTCACTGACAGCTAGCACAGATACGCAGTATTTT.

The chain joins TRBV7-8 to TRBJ1-3; D may be TRBD1 (5 bases). V lost 5 bases, J lost 0 bases, and 17 bases lay in between. CDR1 and CDR2 from the germline V gene are SGHVS and FQNEAQ. The CDR3 runs to 17 residues. This CDR3 is CASSKNTHRSSGNTIYF. CDR3 DNA sequence: TGTGCCAGCAGCAAAAACACCCACAGGAGCTCTGGAAACACCATATATTTT.